The T cell receptor beta chain described here comes from a study of Tregs in tolerant kidney transplant recipients. Broader study findings: Biological reproducibility was not directly addressed, but technical replication error appeared minimal. The small number of patients limits these findings pending further validation.

Unstimulated Tregs (CD4+CD25+CD127-) and CD4+CD25- non-Tregs were sorted from PBMCs. The protocol was immunoSEQ multiplex PCR, while the TCRdb copy is restricted to in-frame clones and leaves out a portion. The sample lists roughly 250,000 clones, more than 65% occurring once. Between the trimmed V and J ends, which lost 5 bases and 3 bases, there was a span of 11 bases. The CDR3 consists of 13 residues. Germline V gene sequence: CDR1 MNHEY, CDR2 SVGAGI. About this clone itself: Its target is not known.

This sequence originates from a human donor in good health. Material: CD4+ T cells from blood. The chain employs TRBV6-5 and TRBJ2-7; D perhaps matches TRBD2 (5 bases). This chain's CDR3 is CASSPRGFYEQYF. CDR3 coding DNA: TGTGCCAGCAGTCCCCGGGGTTTCTACGAGCAGTACTTC.